This TCR beta chain originates from a study of blood T cell repertoires in COVID-19 (dated by TCRdb to the early 2020s). For context, the study as a whole: Samples from collaborators originated in the United States, Italy and Spain and spanned both the acute and convalescent phases of COVID-19. The material from the prospective study consisted of cDNA or gDNA derived from T cells, B-cell-depleted T cells, or PBMCs. Subjects who had been exposed to COVID-19, were actively infected with it, or had recovered from it provided the deeply sampled blood TCRbeta repertoires that made up the dataset. The repertoires were released in a freely available public database meant as a resource for research on the immune response to SARS-CoV-2. The samples were drawn from the first 160 participants of the ongoing ImmuneRACE study and from more than 1,000 subjects provided by 6 global collaborators. Nearly every sample came with metadata listing a de-identified subject ID, COVID-19 status, age in years and sex. Where HLA class I and class II types were available, the types were taken from metadata supplied by the sample provider, not from assay-based typing.

TCRbeta CDR3 regions were amplified from genomic DNA by means of the immunoSEQ Assay, a bias-controlled multiplex PCR. Under the source paper's analysis protocol: The number of nucleated cells in each sample was estimated from the amplification of reference gene primers within the assay. To quantify the absolute abundance of each unique TCRbeta CDR3 rearrangement, sequence reads were collapsed and filtered. For each sample, productive Simpson clonality was calculated as the square root of Simpson's diversity index across productive rearrangements. TCRdb limited this immuneACCESS table to in-frame rearrangements with V and J called. A share of clones is missing; checked studies link under half to unresolved V genes, and the rest is unexplained. That table furnishes V, J and clone size, whereas the DNA furnished D and trimming. This sample holds 300,000 to 400,000 clones; about 90% were observed only once. Approximately 3.5% of the sample comes from the top ten.

This clone was recorded only once. The clone's antigen remains unknown. Base qualities were left out, and no much larger clone turns up one base away. Another Seattle source contributed samples from volunteer blood donors who had recovered from COVID-19. The collaborating institutions used their own protocols to collect whole blood in K2EDTA tubes. For TCRbeta analysis, collaborators shipped samples as frozen whole blood, isolated PBMCs, or DNA extracted from either of those sample types. CDR1 and CDR2, per the germline V gene, are MNHEY and SVGAGI. Counted from cysteine to phenylalanine, this CDR3 has 15 amino acids. Kept here is only the CDR3 DNA, which spans 45 bases and is read in frame from base 1. V and J lose 0 bases and 8 bases, and a span of 16 bases separates them. Points the paper makes about the study in general: The quantity of clinical and demographic metadata differed by source and by participant and was supplied without curation.

This sequence was found in a woman between 18 and 29 years old who had recovered from COVID-19. The chain uses TRBV6-5 and TRBJ1-2; a weak D assignment points to TRBD1 (6 bases agree). Sequenced input: peripheral blood. The CDR3 reads as follows: CASSYSRQVFNGYTF. The DNA is TGTGCCAGCAGTTACTCCCGACAGGTTTTCAACGGCTACACCTTC.